This T cell receptor beta chain was recovered during a study of blood T cell repertoires in COVID-19. Study at large: Researchers got acute and convalescent COVID-19 samples from the United States, Italy and Spain. T cells, B-cell-depleted T cells, or PBMCs supplied cDNA or gDNA.

Trimming removed 2 bases from V and 1 base from J, with 6 bases in between. CDR1 is KGHSH, CDR2 LQKENI, per germline. This CDR3 region has 13 residues. In the original processing: For nucleated cells, counts were estimated from reference gene primer amplification. Profiled with immunoSEQ multiplex PCR; TCRdb holds only in-frame clones, not every one. That table supplies the V and J calls and clone size; D and trimming were determined from the DNA. The table has 170,000 or so clones, more than 90% seen once. The chain recombines TRBV18 with TRBJ2-7, with D hard to call. The specimen sequenced was peripheral blood. This TCR came from a man aged 50-59 years with acute or convalescent COVID-19. CDR3 region: CASSPAVSYEQYF. In DNA form, the CDR3 reads TGTGCCAGCTCACCAGCAGTTTCCTACGAGCAGTACTTC.